Listed below are T cell receptor beta chains from one sample, sequenced in a study of lymphopenia after photon versus proton radiotherapy. The data were produced by immunoSEQ multiplex PCR, yet TCRdb's version contains in-frame clones alone and is incomplete. The sample has about 30,000 clones, 90% to 95% seen once. Sequenced material: peripheral blood, taken from a patient treated with photon-based radiotherapy. The source of these receptors is a woman aged 45-65 years with cholangiocarcinoma. Each CDR3 is given with its conserved first and last residue. Fields, in order: V gene, CDR3 protein.

v_call: TRBV19
cdr3_aa: CASRRNGEETQYF

v_call: TRBV11-2
cdr3_aa: CASKSSGPYGYTF

v_call: TRBV5-1
cdr3_aa: CASSPREGGYEKLFF

v_call: TRBV6-5
cdr3_aa: CASSYSEEGNYEQYF

v_call: TRBV6-1
cdr3_aa: CASSERIGQYNEQFF

v_call: TRBV18
cdr3_aa: CASSPPGFGARGYGYTF

v_call: TRBV7-2
cdr3_aa: CASSLIRGQFTGNTIYF

v_call: TRBV7-2
cdr3_aa: CASSLEGTALREQYF

v_call: TRBV15
cdr3_aa: CATSRGGIGETQYF

v_call: TRBV19
cdr3_aa: CASSIRQYEKLFF

v_call: TRBV23-1
cdr3_aa: CASSPPGTENTEAFF

v_call: TRBV6-1
cdr3_aa: CASSLGYSYEQYF

v_call: TRBV15
cdr3_aa: CATSRDHRGSGYTF

v_call: TRBV2
cdr3_aa: CASSPTADPGADTQYF

v_call: TRBV30
cdr3_aa: CAWSGGNEGAGEKLFF

v_call: TRBV7-9
cdr3_aa: CASNPTQARGFSGYTF

v_call: TRBV18
cdr3_aa: CASSPSGLEQYF

v_call: TRBV6-6
cdr3_aa: CASSYPDTQYF

v_call: TRBV6-1
cdr3_aa: CASSEGTGGGSYNSPLHF

v_call: TRBV10-3
cdr3_aa: CAISEPGRGAHNEQFF

v_call: TRBV7-2
cdr3_aa: CASSEAPGQGYEQYF

v_call: TRBV28
cdr3_aa: CASSSAGERYEQYF

v_call: TRBV4-3
cdr3_aa: CASSQGLLGQGSSPLHF

v_call: TRBV7-2
cdr3_aa: CASSPWEGGHGYTF

v_call: TRBV6-1
cdr3_aa: CASSEAMAGVYGYTF

v_call: TRBV29-1
cdr3_aa: CSVEGPAGASYEQYF

v_call: TRBV7-8
cdr3_aa: CASSLLGYLGTEAFF

v_call: TRBV29-1
cdr3_aa: CSVAGQANTGELFF

v_call: TRBV18
cdr3_aa: CASSPNDRDTGELFF

v_call: TRBV19
cdr3_aa: CASSIGGDPYGYTF

v_call: TRBV6-1
cdr3_aa: CASSVTSGGAADTQYF

v_call: TRBV4-3
cdr3_aa: CASSQFGGNYPQHF

v_call: TRBV6-1
cdr3_aa: CASSRVVRDSPLHF

v_call: TRBV5-1
cdr3_aa: CASSLVGTGVVGTGELFF

v_call: TRBV9
cdr3_aa: CASSVGRNSGNTIYF

v_call: TRBV7-9
cdr3_aa: CASSPQGNTEAFF

v_call: TRBV7-8
cdr3_aa: CASSLSRTVSGYTF

v_call: TRBV18
cdr3_aa: CASFGQVGTGELFF

v_call: TRBV13
cdr3_aa: CASSLGEAGELFF

v_call: TRBV6-6
cdr3_aa: CASINRDRGEKLFF

v_call: TRBV21-1
cdr3_aa: CANRRGTFDQETQYF

v_call: TRBV5-1
cdr3_aa: CASSPVGLSISYEQYF

v_call: TRBV7-2
cdr3_aa: CASSLVGVRNEKLFF

v_call: TRBV5-6
cdr3_aa: CASSAGGAYEKLFF

v_call: TRBV4-1
cdr3_aa: CASSQDREARRGGYTF

v_call: TRBV2
cdr3_aa: CASSERESTEAFF

v_call: TRBV5-1
cdr3_aa: CASSFLTATYGYTF

v_call: TRBV5-1
cdr3_aa: CASSLVLSGGQETQYF

v_call: TRBV29-1
cdr3_aa: CSVELAGYETEAFF

v_call: TRBV28
cdr3_aa: CATLGNFNQPQHF

v_call: TRBV9
cdr3_aa: CASSVDGTAHEQYF

v_call: TRBV18
cdr3_aa: CASSPVADSPLHF

v_call: TRBV7-9
cdr3_aa: CASSAPGQGYEQYF

v_call: TRBV7-6
cdr3_aa: CASSLGGATYNEQFF

v_call: TRBV5-6
cdr3_aa: CASSTLRQGVGEQYF